The present T cell receptor (beta chain) was sequenced within a study of T cell responses to AZD1222 COVID-19 vaccine. Some clones are missing from TCRdb's copy, which holds only in-frame ones; the method was immunoSEQ multiplex PCR. The table includes 120,000 or so clones, roughly 87% detected once. CDR3 length: 13 amino acids. The ends were cut back, 7 bases at V and 8 bases at J, with 17 bases in the middle. Germline values: CDR1 ENHRY, CDR2 SYGVKD. The rearrangement links TRBV10-3 to TRBJ1-2; maybe TRBD1 (5 bases). The sample here was peripheral blood, taken on day 0 of AZD1222 vaccination. The sequence derives from an adult in good health. Here the CDR3 DNA reads TGTGCCATCACCCCAAGGGGCCAGGAAGGCTACACCTTC. Its protein product is CAITPRGQEGYTF.